The 26 T cell receptor beta chains below come from one sample, sequenced in a study of cytomegalovirus exposure and HLA in healthy donors. PCR employed 60 Vbeta and 13 Jbeta primers. The data were produced by immunoSEQ multiplex PCR, yet TCRdb's version contains in-frame clones alone and is incomplete. The sample includes tens of thousands of clones, less than 85% of them seen just once. The material sequenced was PBMCs. Receptors were obtained from an older woman in good health and CMV-seropositive.

This clone was seen more than once but under ten times. The chain is built from TRBV10-2 and TRBJ1-1; TRBD1 aligns across 10 bases. Germline assignment: CDR1 WSHSY and CDR2 SAAADI. V was pared by 1 base and J by 2 bases, with 7 bases of the junction left unmatched. The CDR3 is 17 amino acids. CDR3 sequence reads: CASSEFGTGVGNTEAFF. CDR3 nucleotides: TGCGCCAGCAGTGAGTTTGGGACAGGGGTCGGCAACACTGAAGCTTTCTTT.

The CDR3 sequence: CASSLVVRPGELFF. In DNA form, the CDR3 reads TGTGCCAGCAGCTTAGTAGTGCGGCCCGGGGAGCTGTTTTTT. The J gene is TRBJ2-2, the V gene TRBV11-2, with D unresolved. CDR3 length equals 14 residues. In germline, CDR1 is SGHAT, CDR2 FQNNGV. V was trimmed by 1 base and J by 6 bases, leaving 9 bases between them.

This chain uses TRBV5-4 with TRBJ1-2; D is unresolved. This CDR3 region has 14 residues. From germline, CDR1 is SGHNT and CDR2 YYREEE (reference sequence). Between the trimmed V and J ends, which lost 0 bases and 8 bases, there was a span of 14 bases. CDR3 nucleotide sequence: TGTGCCAGCAGCTTGGGAGCGCTAAATCAGGGCTACACCTTC. This translates into CASSLGALNQGYTF.

The rearrangement uses TRBV6-1 and TRBJ1-2; 7 bases align to TRBD1. The CDR3 spans 13 residues. Germline CDR1 reads MNHNS; CDR2 reads SASEGT. V trimming: 6 bases; J trimming: 2 bases; junction bases outside the gene matches: 3. CDR3 sequence: CASRTGVNYGYTF. The CDR3 DNA sequence: TGTGCCAGCAGAACAGGGGTAAACTATGGCTACACCTTC.

This clone occurred a few times. The chain combines TRBV5-4 with TRBJ1-4; 8 bases are shared with TRBD1. This CDR3 has 14 amino acids. Unmatched junction bases numbered 8, after V lost 2 bases and J lost 11 bases. Germline V gives CDR1 SGHNT, CDR2 YYREEE (reference sequence). The CDR3 is CASSLEDRAAKLFF. The CDR3 DNA is TGTGCCAGCAGCTTAGAGGACAGGGCGGCCAAACTGTTTTTT.

The J gene is TRBJ2-7, the V gene TRBV11-2; no firm D call. The CDR3 length is 15 residues. CDR1 is SGHAT and CDR2 is FQNNGV in the germline V gene. Trimming took off 2 bases at V and 2 bases at J, with 13 bases between the two ends. The CDR3 loop is CASSLRQIITYEQYF. As DNA, the CDR3 is TGTGCCAGCAGCTTACGCCAGATCATCACCTACGAGCAGTACTTC.

This chain links TRBV9 with TRBJ2-3, with TRBD2 as a possible D gene (5 bases). Trimming took off 0 bases at V and 0 bases at J, with 8 bases between the two ends. Germline CDR1 SGDLS, CDR2 YYNGEE. The CDR3 runs to 15 residues. CDR3 residues: CASSVGSVSTDTQYF. CDR3 nucleotides: TGTGCCAGCAGCGTAGGTAGCGTGAGCACAGATACGCAGTATTTT.

The rearrangement links TRBV30 to TRBJ1-1; D gene unclear. CDR3 length: 15 residues. CDR1 and CDR2 from the germline V gene are GTSNPN and SVGIG (reference sequence). The V end was cut by 7 bases, the J end by 0 bases, with 18 bases between. CDR3 DNA: TGTGCCTTCGGGGAGATTTACCCCATGAACACTGAAGCTTTCTTT. Translating it yields CAFGEIYPMNTEAFF.

This chain uses TRBV5-4 with TRBJ2-3, with TRBD2 identical over 7 bases. Germline-derived CDR1 and CDR2 are SGHNT and YYREEE (reference sequence). V lost 0 bases to trimming and J lost 6 bases; unmatched junction nucleotides: 4. This CDR3 region has 14 residues. CDR3 sequence (DNA): TGTGCCAGCAGCTTGGATCGGGGAGGGGATACGCAGTATTTT. Protein: CASSLDRGGDTQYF.

The rearrangement uses TRBV7-3 and TRBJ1-1, with unresolved D. Trimming took 5 bases from V and 6 from J, leaving 13 bases between them. The CDR3 consists of 13 residues. Germline V lookup: CDR1 SGHTA, CDR2 FQGTGA. The CDR3 sequence is CASSLQDGAEAFF. In nucleotides, the CDR3 is TGTGCCAGCAGCCTCCAGGACGGGGCTGAAGCTTTCTTT.

This rearrangement joins TRBV19 to TRBJ2-2, with TRBD1 identical over 7 bases. This CDR3 is built from 15 residues. Per germline, CDR1 LNHDA and CDR2 SQIVND (reference sequence). Germline trimming cut 8 bases from V and 0 bases from J; bases unmatched to any gene: 6. This CDR3 reads CASLPGTANTGELFF. The CDR3 DNA sequence: TGTGCCAGTCTCCCCGGGACAGCGAACACCGGGGAGCTGTTTTTT.

This clone was seen only once. This chain connects TRBV6-1 to TRBJ1-1, with D maybe TRBD1 (5 bases). V was clipped by 1 base and J by 4 bases, with 7 bases between them. This CDR3 has 13 residues. The germline CDR1 and CDR2 sequences are MNHNS and SASEGT. The CDR3: CASSEGGGTEAFF. CDR3 sequence (DNA): TGTGCCAGCAGTGAAGGGGGGGGCACTGAAGCTTTCTTT.

On this clone itself: An end of the junction does not agree with germline; a read error may underlie this. The chain joins TRBV7-9 to TRBJ2-2; TRBD2 is a possible D gene (6 bases). CDR3 length: 14 amino acids. Germline V lookup: CDR1 SEHNR, CDR2 FQNEAQ (reference sequence). CDR3 residues: CSSSLGGNTGELFF. CDR3 coding DNA: TGTTCCAGCAGCTTGGGGGGGAACACCGGGGAGCTGTTTTTT.

This clone was seen just once. This CDR3 reads CASSLPGHRSYEQYF. For the CDR3, the DNA is TGTGCCAGTAGTTTGCCGGGACACCGCTCCTACGAGCAGTACTTC. J is TRBJ2-7 and V is TRBV19, with a weak D call TRBD1 (6 bases). Germline CDR1 LNHDA, CDR2 SQIVND (reference sequence). Trimming stripped 5 bases from V and 0 bases from J, with 14 bases between. CDR3 length equals 15 residues.

The chain employs TRBV9 and TRBJ2-7; possibly TRBD1 for D (6 bases). CDR1 SGDLS and CDR2 YYNGEE come from the germline V gene. The CDR3 loop spans 15 amino acids. V shed 0 bases and J shed 0 bases, with 10 bases lying between them. The CDR3 DNA reads as TGTGCCAGCAGCGTAGCCCAGGGGAGCTCCTACGAGCAGTACTTC. Its protein is CASSVAQGSSYEQYF. The full variable domain, its missing parts supplied by reference TRBV9 and TRBJ2-7, is DSGVTQTPKHLITATGQRVTLRCSPRSGDLSVYWYQQSLDQGLQFLIQYYNGEERAKGNILERFSAQQFPDLHSELNLSSLELGDSALYFCASSVAQGSSYEQYFGPGTRLTVT.

The rearrangement joins TRBV19 to TRBJ2-7; the D gene is possibly TRBD1 (6 bases). The CDR3 is 14 amino acids. Trimming cost V 6 bases and J 2 bases, with 14 bases left between them. Germline V gives CDR1 LNHDA, CDR2 SQIVND (reference sequence). As DNA, the CDR3 is TGTGCCAGTAGGGGACACAGACTAACCTACGAGCAGTACTTC. Translated: CASRGHRLTYEQYF. Together with reference TRBV19 and TRBJ2-7, the CDR3 gives the full variable domain: DGGITQSPKYLFRKEGQNVTLSCEQNLNHDAMYWYRQDPGQGLRLIYYSQIVNDFQKGDIAEGYSVSREKKESFPLTVTSAQKNPTAFYLCASRGHRLTYEQYFGPGTRLTVT.

V and J are TRBV6-5 and TRBJ2-5; D call uncertain. This CDR3 is built from 11 residues. The germline V and J ends were trimmed by 6 bases and 7 bases, with 9 bases remaining between them. Germline loops: CDR1 MNHEY, CDR2 SVGAGI. CDR3 in DNA: TGTGCCAGCAGCTACGAGTTGACCCAGTACTTC. Encoded protein: CASSYELTQYF.

This clone was recorded once. V usage is TRBV4-1 and J usage is TRBJ2-1; TRBD2 aligns across 10 bases. J gave up 2 bases and V 6 bases, and 7 bases lay outside the gene matches. The CDR3 extends over 16 amino acids. Germline V gives CDR1 MGHRA, CDR2 YSYEKL. The CDR3 reads CASSDVSGGAYNEQFF. The CDR3 DNA reads as TGCGCCAGCAGTGATGTAAGCGGGGGGGCCTACAATGAGCAGTTCTTC.

This chain joins TRBV19 and TRBJ1-6; TRBD1 agrees at 7 bases. The germline V gene encodes CDR1 LNHDA and CDR2 SQIVND (reference sequence). Losses at the gene ends were 2 bases for V and 8 bases for J; bases not matched to a gene: 12. This CDR3 has 17 residues. The CDR3 nucleotides read TGTGCCAGTAGTATACTACGGACAGGTTTCTTTGATTCACCCCTCCACTTT. The encoded protein is CASSILRTGFFDSPLHF. Looking up the rest from reference TRBV19 and TRBJ1-6 gives the full variable domain: DGGITQSPKYLFRKEGQNVTLSCEQNLNHDAMYWYRQDPGQGLRLIYYSQIVNDFQKGDIAEGYSVSREKKESFPLTVTSAQKNPTAFYLCASSILRTGFFDSPLHFGNGTRLTVT.

The rearrangement uses TRBV9 and TRBJ2-7, with D possibly TRBD1 on 5 matching bases. CDR1 SGDLS and CDR2 YYNGEE come from the germline V gene. V was trimmed by 4 bases and J by 6 bases, leaving 14 bases between them. CDR3 length equals 13 residues. The DNA of the CDR3 is TGTGCCAGCAGCCCCCAACAAGGGGTCGAGCAGTACTTC. Residues: CASSPQQGVEQYF.

The chain combines TRBV18 with TRBJ1-2, with TRBD1 matching over 9 bases. The CDR3 spans 15 residues. Germline trimming cut 2 bases from V and 6 bases from J; bases unmatched to any gene: 7. CDR1 is KGHSH and CDR2 is LQKENI in the germline V gene. Written as DNA, the CDR3 is TGTGCCAGCTCACCAACACAGGGGGCAATAGATGGCTACACCTTC. Amino acids: CASSPTQGAIDGYTF.

The chain employs TRBV5-1 and TRBJ2-7; 9 bases are a match to TRBD1. Losses at the gene ends were 0 bases for V and 7 bases for J; bases not matched to a gene: 11. This CDR3 is built from 16 residues. CDR1 and CDR2 from the germline V gene are SGHRS and YFSETQ. As DNA, the CDR3 is TGCGCCAGCAGCTTGGGAGGGGGACAGGGATTGAAGGAGCAGTACTTC. Its protein is CASSLGGGQGLKEQYF. The full variable domain, with the rest looked up from reference TRBV5-1 and TRBJ2-7, is KAGVTQTPRYLIKTRGQQVTLSCSPISGHRSVSWYQQTPGQGLQFLFEYFSETQRNKGNFPGRFSGRQFSNSRSEMNVSTLELGDSALYLCASSLGGGQGLKEQYFGPGTRLTVT.

This chain uses TRBV30 with TRBJ1-5; no clear D gene. Trimming took off 3 bases at V and 4 bases at J, with 10 bases between the two ends. The germline gives CDR1 GTSNPN, CDR2 SVGIG (reference sequence). There are 13 residues in the CDR3. The CDR3 protein is CAWRKPGNQPQHF. CDR3 bases: TGTGCCTGGAGGAAGCCGGGGAATCAGCCCCAGCATTTT.

The chain carries TRBV6-1 and TRBJ1-2; D gene unclear. Deletions cut 6 bases from V and 4 bases from J, with 15 bases between. In germline, CDR1 is MNHNS, CDR2 SASEGT. The CDR3 is 14 residues long. The CDR3 protein is CASRPPRGGYGYTF. CDR3 nucleotide sequence: TGTGCCAGCAGGCCGCCTCGGGGTGGCTATGGCTACACCTTC.

The rearrangement uses TRBV5-1 and TRBJ2-6; no definite D call. Germline V gene sequence: CDR1 SGHRS, CDR2 YFSETQ. V was clipped by 4 bases and J by 2 bases, with 19 bases between them. The CDR3 covers 18 residues. CDR3 protein: CASSHHTPGSTGANVLTF. DNA for the CDR3: TGCGCCAGCAGCCATCATACCCCGGGTTCGACTGGGGCCAACGTCCTGACTTTC.

The chain is built from TRBV11-2 and TRBJ2-1, with 10 positions matching TRBD1. Germline V gene sequence: CDR1 SGHAT, CDR2 FQNNGV. The CDR3 contains 14 residues. Trimming cost V 5 bases and J 7 bases; bases outside gene matches: 5. For the CDR3, the DNA is TGTGCCAGCAGCGCCCGGGACAGGGGAAATGAGCAGTTCTTC. Translation gives CASSARDRGNEQFF.